This TCR beta chain was captured in a study of T cells after yellow fever vaccination. MiXCR, applied by TCRdb to the 5' RACE reads, yields one record per CDR3 protein. Altogether around 530,000 distinct CDR3 sequences are present, less than 20% being singletons, with the ten largest covering approximately 15%. The CDR3 length is 16 residues. Losses at the gene ends were 7 bases for V and 5 bases for J; bases not matched to a gene: 11. The J gene is TRBJ2-3, the V gene TRBV12-3 or TRBV12-4, with 11 bases aligning to TRBD2. The source is a man aged 18 to 29 who received the YFV17D yellow fever vaccine. Sample: PBMCs, taken less than 6 days after the first yellow fever vaccination. CDR3 sequence reads: CASTLHLAGGIDTQYF. CDR3 DNA: TGTGCCAGCACCTTACACCTAGCGGGGGGCATAGATACGCAGTATTTT.